The T cell receptor beta chain under discussion was sequenced for a study of blood T cell repertoires in COVID-19. In the study overall: The analysed material was cDNA or gDNA that came from T cells, B-cell-depleted T cells, or PBMCs.

Trimming cost V 7 bases and J 3 bases, with 24 bases left between them. CDR3 length: 17 amino acids. In germline, CDR1 is PRHDT, CDR2 FYEKMQ (reference sequence). Authors' data handling: By means of reference gene primer amplification, nucleated cell counts were estimated. Generated by immunoSEQ multiplex PCR, the TCRdb table keeps only in-frame clones and is missing some. Clonal size and the V and J genes are those of that table, whereas D and trimming came from the DNA. In the table there are over 200,000 clones, 88% of which are singletons. Source material: peripheral blood. This TCR was recovered from a woman in her fifties or sixties with acute or convalescent COVID-19. J is TRBJ1-1 and V is TRBV13; D remains unclear. DNA of the CDR3: TGTGCCAGCACCTCAGCGGGCAGCCCCTTTGGTTACACTGAAGCTTTCTTT. It codes for CASTSAGSPFGYTEAFF. Complete variable domain (other parts from reference TRBV13 and TRBJ1-1): AAGVIQSPRHLIKEKRETATLKCYPIPRHDTVYWYQQGPGQDPQFLISFYEKMQSDKGSIPDRFSAQQFSDYHSELNMSSLELGDSALYFCASTSAGSPFGYTEAFFGQGTRLTVV.